This is a list of T cell receptor beta chains from one sample in a study of blood T cell repertoires in COVID-19. Generated by immunoSEQ multiplex PCR, the TCRdb table keeps only in-frame clones and is missing some. This sample has 250,000 to 350,000 clones, with approximately 88% found just once. The specimen sequenced was peripheral blood. The receptors stem from a man younger than 30 who had recovered from COVID-19. Both conserved end residues are part of each CDR3. D genes are given only for firm matches. Some rows mark clone size as missing; the rest say once, few, many or name a class of expanded clone.

CDR3aa	CDR3nt	v_gene	j_gene	d_gene	abundance
CSVVTGVGNQPQHF	TGCAGCGTTGTGACAGGGGTGGGCAATCAGCCCCAGCATTTT	TRBV29-1	TRBJ1-5	TRBD1	once
CATSTPGTGDYEQYF	TGTGCCACCAGCACCCCGGGGACGGGGGACTACGAGCAGTACTTC	TRBV15	TRBJ2-7	-	few
CASSLYRGNEQFF	TGTGCCAGCAGTTTATATCGGGGAAATGAGCAGTTCTTC	TRBV27	TRBJ2-1	-	-
CASSPGTGAYNEQFF	TGTGCCAGCAGCCCGGGGACAGGGGCGTACAATGAGCAGTTCTTC	TRBV16	TRBJ2-1	TRBD1	-
CASSDRGISGGADTQYF	TGTGCCAGCAGTGACCGTGGGATTAGCGGGGGGGCAGATACGCAGTATTTT	TRBV2	TRBJ2-3	TRBD2	-
CASSRIAAISTDTQYF	TGCGCCAGCAGCCGGATCGCGGCAATCAGCACAGATACGCAGTATTTT	TRBV4-1	TRBJ2-3	-	-
CASSEAGRDTQYF	TGTGCCAGCAGTGAAGCCGGGAGAGATACGCAGTATTTT	TRBV6-1	TRBJ2-3	-	-
CASSPRRVAGTGELFF	TGTGCCAGCAGTCCGCGGAGGGTAGCGGGGACCGGGGAGCTGTTTTTT	TRBV6-6	TRBJ2-2	TRBD2	-
CASSYGAAGNTIYF	TGTGCCAGCAGTTATGGGGCCGCGGGAAACACCATATATTTT	TRBV6-5	TRBJ1-3	-	-
CASSPRGGHQETQYF	TGTGCCAGCAGCCCTAGGGGCGGACACCAAGAGACCCAGTACTTC	TRBV5-4	TRBJ2-5	-	-
CASSPGTGGNQPQHF	TGTGCCAGCAGCCCTGGGACAGGGGGGAATCAGCCCCAGCATTTT	TRBV7-9	TRBJ1-5	TRBD1	-
CSALGQRDTEAFF	TGCAGCGCCCTAGGACAGAGAGACACTGAAGCTTTCTTT	TRBV29-1	TRBJ1-1	-	-
CASSPGTGFYEQYF	TGTGCCAGCAGCCCCGGGACAGGGTTCTACGAGCAGTACTTC	TRBV5-4	TRBJ2-7	TRBD1	-
CASSQDRDRVVYEQYF	TGTGCCAGCAGCCAAGACCGGGACAGGGTGGTTTACGAGCAGTACTTC	TRBV4-2	TRBJ2-7	TRBD1	-
CSFLRDGLSNEQFF	TGCAGCTTCCTCAGGGATGGCCTTTCCAATGAGCAGTTCTTC	TRBV29-1	TRBJ2-1	-	-
CASSIDGIFYGYTF	TGTGCCAGTAGTATAGACGGGATTTTCTATGGCTACACCTTC	TRBV19	TRBJ1-2	-	-
CAISESWTSGGRLNIDTQYF	TGTGCCATCAGTGAGTCTTGGACTAGCGGGGGCCGTCTTAACATTGATACGCAGTATTTT	TRBV10-3	TRBJ2-3	TRBD2	-
CATVGTSGYNEQFF	TGTGCCACCGTCGGGACTAGCGGATACAATGAGCAGTTCTTC	TRBV2	TRBJ2-1	TRBD2	-
CASSPGLAGDNEQFF	TGTGCCAGCAGCCCCGGACTAGCGGGGGACAATGAGCAGTTCTTC	TRBV5-8	TRBJ2-1	TRBD2	-
CASSLVGQDYGYTF	TGTGCCAGCAGCTTAGTTGGACAGGACTATGGCTACACCTTC	TRBV11-2	TRBJ1-2	TRBD1	-
CASSFEAANTEAFF	TGTGCCAGCAGCTTTGAGGCAGCTAACACTGAAGCTTTCTTT	TRBV7-9	TRBJ1-1	-	few
CASSALTGSAEAFF	TGTGCCAGCAGCGCACTTACAGGGAGCGCTGAAGCTTTCTTT	TRBV9	TRBJ1-1	-	-
CASSLLSSGRAHEQYF	TGTGCCAGCAGTTTACTAAGTAGCGGGAGGGCCCACGAGCAGTACTTC	TRBV27	TRBJ2-7	TRBD2	-
CASSYYGYTEAFF	TGTGCCAGCAGTTATTACGGGTACACTGAAGCTTTCTTT	TRBV6-6	TRBJ1-1	-	-
CASSLGRGYEQYF	TGTGCCAGCAGTTTAGGCAGGGGCTACGAGCAGTACTTC	TRBV27	TRBJ2-7	-	-
CASSLAGGALLYEQYF	TGCGCCAGCAGCTTGGCCGGGGGAGCATTACTCTACGAGCAGTACTTC	TRBV5-1	TRBJ2-7	-	-
CASSTSREDYGYTF	TGTGCCAGCAGCACAAGCAGGGAAGACTATGGCTACACCTTC	TRBV7-2	TRBJ1-2	-	-
CASSVGTDNSPLHF	TGTGCCAGCAGTGTGGGGACAGATAATTCACCCCTCCACTTT	TRBV25-1	TRBJ1-6	TRBD1	-
CASSLDSPYEQYF	TGTGCCAGCAGCTTAGACAGCCCCTACGAGCAGTACTTC	TRBV7-2	TRBJ2-7	-	once
CASSSPGQGGAFF	TGTGCCAGCAGCTCCCCGGGACAGGGTGGAGCTTTCTTT	TRBV5-5	TRBJ1-1	TRBD1	-
CASSLSRGGNTEAFF	TGTGCCAGCAGTTTATCACGGGGGGGGAACACTGAAGCTTTCTTT	TRBV27	TRBJ1-1	-	-
CASSVGMMGRQETQYF	TGTGCCAGCAGCGTAGGTATGATGGGCCGCCAAGAGACCCAGTACTTC	TRBV9	TRBJ2-5	-	-
CASSRDTSYEQYF	TGTGCCAGCAGTCGGGACACCTCCTACGAGCAGTACTTC	TRBV27	TRBJ2-7	-	once
CASSLLGQGYNEQFF	TGTGCCAGCAGCTTGCTAGGACAGGGCTACAATGAGCAGTTCTTC	TRBV5-6	TRBJ2-1	TRBD1	-
CASSQGVSGRALYRDTQYF	TGTGCCAGCAGCCAAGGCGTTAGCGGGAGGGCCTTGTACAGAGATACGCAGTATTTT	TRBV3-1/TRBV3-2	TRBJ2-3	TRBD2	-
CASSVDGTIRQPQHF	TGTGCCAGCAGCGTAGACGGGACTATAAGGCAGCCCCAGCATTTT	TRBV9	TRBJ1-5	-	-